Below, 18 T cell receptor beta chains from the same sample are listed, as sequenced in a study of T cell responses to AZD1222 COVID-19 vaccine. TCRdb keeps only in-frame clones here, not all; method: immunoSEQ multiplex PCR. Of 90,000 or so clones listed, about 88% are singletons. The sequencing used peripheral blood, collected 28 days after the second AZD1222 dose. The receptors originated from an adult who received the AZD1222 COVID-19 vaccine.

V gene TRBV15 combines with J gene TRBJ1-2; 8 bases fit TRBD1. The V segment lost 5 bases and the J segment 4 bases; nucleotides outside the gene matches: 9. The CDR3 runs 15 residues. Germline V lookup: CDR1 LNHNV, CDR2 YYDKDF (reference sequence). The CDR3 DNA is TGTGCCACCAGCGGGGGTGACAGGGGTGGCTATGGCTACACCTTC. Translating gives CATSGGDRGGYGYTF.

The rearrangement uses TRBV5-5 and TRBJ1-5; 8 bases match TRBD1. With V trimmed by 4 bases and J by 5 bases, 8 bases remained unmatched. This CDR3 has 15 amino acids. CDR1 and CDR2 (germline): SGHKS, YYEKEE (reference sequence). CDR3 bases: TGTGCCAGCAGCCATGGGGCAGGGGGCTATCAGCCCCAGCATTTT. Translation: CASSHGAGGYQPQHF. The full variable domain, rest sourced from reference TRBV5-5 and TRBJ1-5, is DAGVTQSPTHLIKTRGQQVTLRCSPISGHKSVSWYQQVLGQGPQFIFQYYEKEERGRGNFPDRFSARQFPNYSSELNVNALLLGDSALYLCASSHGAGGYQPQHFGDGTRLSIL.

V usage is TRBV6-5 and J usage is TRBJ1-5; weak D call: TRBD1 (5 bases). V was trimmed by 6 bases and J by 0 bases, leaving 12 bases between them. The CDR3 covers 15 residues. Germline CDR1 MNHEY, CDR2 SVGAGI. The CDR3 sequence is CASSRQTHSNQPQHF. In DNA, the CDR3 is TGTGCCAGCAGCAGACAGACTCATAGCAATCAGCCCCAGCATTTT.

The chain carries TRBV18 and TRBJ2-7; no firm D call. The germline V and J ends were trimmed by 3 bases and 0 bases, with 12 bases remaining between them. The CDR3 contains 15 residues. Per germline, CDR1 KGHSH and CDR2 LQKENI. In DNA form, the CDR3 reads TGTGCCAGCTCACCCCTGAAGGGTGGCTCCTACGAGCAGTACTTC. Translated: CASSPLKGGSYEQYF.

This clone was detected only once. This chain links TRBV6-2 or TRBV6-3 with TRBJ2-6; tentative D call: TRBD2 (5 bases). Deletions cut 0 bases from V and 2 bases from J, with 14 bases between. This CDR3 has 18 residues. In germline, CDR1 is MNHEY, CDR2 SVGEGT. The CDR3 DNA follows: TGTGCCAGCAGTTACTCCCCTTGGAGGTCAACTGGGGCCAACGTCCTGACTTTC. Translating it yields CASSYSPWRSTGANVLTF.

V usage is TRBV5-1 and J usage is TRBJ2-7; D is unresolved. V lost 4 bases and J 4 bases, leaving 12 bases between the germline ends. The CDR3 consists of 13 residues. CDR1 and CDR2 (germline): SGHRS, YFSETQ. The CDR3 coding sequence is TGCGCCAGCAGCCCCCTAGGTGTATACGAGCAGTACTTC. It encodes CASSPLGVYEQYF.

The genes are TRBV7-9 and TRBJ1-2; D possibly corresponds to TRBD1 (5 bases). The CDR3 loop spans 12 amino acids. The V gene's germline CDR1 is SEHNR and CDR2 FQNEAQ (reference sequence). Trimming removed 5 bases at V and 7 bases at J, with 11 bases between. CDR3 sequence (DNA): TGTGCCAGCAGCCTAGGGGCTTTTGGCTACACCTTC. This codes for CASSLGAFGYTF.

The chain links TRBV5-6 to TRBJ1-5; D is ambiguous. There are 15 residues in the CDR3. Looked up from germline, CDR1 is SGHDT and CDR2 is YYEEEE. Deletions cut 0 bases from V and 3 bases from J, with 10 bases between. CDR3 loop: CASSLGGNTNQPQHF. CDR3 nucleotides: TGTGCCAGCAGCTTGGGTGGGAATACCAATCAGCCCCAGCATTTT.

This clone appeared once. J is TRBJ2-2 and V is TRBV7-8, with 8 bases aligning to TRBD2. V shed 2 bases, J shed 5 bases, and the junction held 10 bases outside the gene matches. Germline V gene lookup returns CDR1 SGHVS and CDR2 FQNEAQ. This CDR3 comprises 17 residues. CDR3 amino acids: CASSLSELAVITGELFF. CDR3 bases: TGTGCCAGCAGCTTAAGCGAACTAGCGGTGATTACCGGGGAGCTGTTTTTT.

The CDR3 DNA reads as TGCAGTGCTAGAGATATCGACGAGCAGTACTTC. As protein: CSARDIDEQYF. This chain connects TRBV20-1 to TRBJ2-7; D is undetermined. V was trimmed by 0 bases and J by 5 bases, leaving 5 bases between them. The CDR3 length is 11 residues. Per germline, CDR1 DFQATT and CDR2 SNEGSKA (reference sequence).

CDR3: CASSFKQGSYNSPLHF. The CDR3 nucleotides read TGTGCCAGCAGCTTCAAACAGGGATCCTATAATTCACCCCTCCACTTT. The chain couples TRBV7-2 to TRBJ1-6, with D possibly TRBD1 on 6 matching bases. Germline values: CDR1 SGHTA, CDR2 FQGNSA. The germline V and J ends were trimmed by 3 bases and 1 base, with 10 bases remaining between them. The CDR3 contains 16 residues.

The chain carries TRBV19 and TRBJ1-2; D not certain. The length of the CDR3 is 14 residues. Germline CDR1 LNHDA, CDR2 SQIVND (reference sequence). Trimming removed 2 bases at V and 5 bases at J, with 12 bases between. DNA of the CDR3: TGTGCCAGTAGTATAACCGGGATAGCTTATGGCTACACCTTC. The encoded protein is CASSITGIAYGYTF.

The genes are TRBV5-8 and TRBJ1-2; D is undetermined. Looked up from germline, CDR1 is SGHTS and CDR2 is YDEGEE. The CDR3 has 14 residues. V was clipped by 1 base and J by 4 bases, with 11 bases between them. The CDR3 spells CASSLSNSRYGYTF. The CDR3, as DNA: TGTGCCAGCAGCTTGTCCAATTCGCGCTATGGCTACACCTTC.

Worth noting for this clone: At one end the junction does not follow the germline gene, possibly because of a read error. The chain uses TRBV5-4 and TRBJ2-1; TRBD2 aligns across 8 bases. This CDR3 has 16 amino acids. CDR1 is SGHNT and CDR2 is YYREEE in the germline V gene (reference sequence). The CDR3 loop reads CASSRLGLGGGSFLVF. CDR3 DNA sequence: TGTGCCAGCAGCCGGCTCGGGTTGGGCGGGGGGAGTTTTTTAGTCTTC. Together with reference TRBV5-4 and TRBJ2-1, the CDR3 gives the full variable domain: ETGVTQSPTHLIKTRGQQVTLRCSSQSGHNTVSWYQQALGQGPQFIFQYYREEENGRGNFPPRFSGLQFPNYSSELNVNALELDDSALYLCASSRLGLGGGSFLVFGPGTRLTVL.

This clone was seen just once. The chain carries TRBV4-3 and TRBJ1-4; 9 positions agree with TRBD1. The CDR3 loop spans 15 amino acids. Germline V lookup: CDR1 LGHNA, CDR2 YSLEER. V was clipped by 3 bases and J by 5 bases; unmatched bases: 4. The CDR3 bases are TGCGCCAGCAGCCAGTTCGGGACAGGGAATGAAAAACTGTTTTTT. Its translation: CASSQFGTGNEKLFF.

The chain joins TRBV11-1 to TRBJ2-1; TRBD2 matches 13 bases. This CDR3 has 15 amino acids. Losses at the gene ends were 3 bases for V and 6 bases for J; bases not matched to a gene: 2. Germline CDR1 reads SGHAT; CDR2 reads FQDESV (reference sequence). CDR3 residues: CASSFTSGGANEQFF. CDR3 bases: TGTGCCAGCAGCTTCACTAGCGGGGGGGCCAATGAGCAGTTCTTC. Variable domain in full (rest from reference TRBV11-1 and TRBJ2-1): EAEVAQSPRYKITEKSQAVAFWCDPISGHATLYWYRQILGQGPELLVQFQDESVVDDSQLPKDRFSAERLKGVDSTLKIQPAELGDSAMYLCASSFTSGGANEQFFGPGTRLTVL.

The chain is built from TRBV10-3 and TRBJ1-1, with 7 bases lining up with TRBD1. The germline V gene encodes CDR1 ENHRY and CDR2 SYGVKD. The CDR3 has 13 residues. The trim removed 5 bases at V and 5 bases at J, leaving 5 bases unmatched. The CDR3 DNA sequence: TGTGCCATCAGTCCAACAGGGGTGACTGAAGCTTTCTTT. Protein sequence: CAISPTGVTEAFF.

This clone has more than one count but fewer than ten. This chain uses TRBV5-1 with TRBJ1-2; D is undetermined. This CDR3 region has 12 residues. CDR1 and CDR2 from the germline V gene are SGHRS and YFSETQ. Trimming left V 1 base short and J 8 bases short, with 9 bases between. Written as DNA, the CDR3 is TGCGCCAGCAGCTTGACTGCGGACGGCTACACCTTC. Protein sequence: CASSLTADGYTF.